What follows are 2 T cell receptor beta chains derived from one specimen sequenced in a study of T cell responses to AZD1222 COVID-19 vaccine. Sequencing was performed with immunoSEQ multiplex PCR; in TCRdb, only in-frame clones are kept and a portion is missing. Of 150,000 or so clones listed, about 91% are singletons. This sample comprised peripheral blood, obtained on day 0 of AZD1222 vaccination. These TCRs come from an adult in good health.

V is TRBV2 and J is TRBJ1-5; no clear D gene. V lost 1 base, J lost 4 bases, and 8 bases lay in between. The CDR3 sequence is 14 residues long. Looked up from germline, CDR1 is SNHLY and CDR2 is FYNNEI. The CDR3 sequence: CASSEVGGNQPQHF. CDR3 nucleotides: TGTGCCAGCAGTGAAGTGGGCGGGAATCAGCCCCAGCATTTT. Drawing the rest from reference TRBV2 and TRBJ1-5, the complete variable domain is EPEVTQTPSHQVTQMGQEVILRCVPISNHLYFYWYRQILGQKVEFLVSFYNNEISEKSEIFDDQFSVERPDGSNFTLKIRSTKLEDSAMYFCASSEVGGNQPQHFGDGTRLSIL.

The chain joins TRBV7-9 to TRBJ2-5; D not certain. This CDR3 is 14 amino acids long. CDR1 SEHNR and CDR2 FQNEAQ come from the germline V gene (reference sequence). Trimming removed 8 bases from V and 4 bases from J, with 17 bases in between. The CDR3 nucleotides read TGTGCCAGCTACTCACTTCCGGTGGGAGAGACCCAGTACTTC. This encodes CASYSLPVGETQYF. Drawing the rest from reference TRBV7-9 and TRBJ2-5, the complete variable domain is DTGVSQNPRHKITKRGQNVTFRCDPISEHNRLYWYRQTLGQGPEFLTYFQNEAQLEKSRLLSDRFSAERPKGSFSTLEIQRTEQGDSAMYLCASYSLPVGETQYFGPGTRLLVL.